The entry below describes one T cell receptor beta chain. These data belong to a study of regulatory T cells in long-lasting Graves disease. Indicated time point: persistent/refractory GD, antithyroid drugs over 5 years with positive TRAb. From PBMCs, RNA was extracted and then used to make the TCR library. Germline V gives CDR1 MDHEN, CDR2 SYDVKM. Deletions cut 3 bases from V and 2 bases from J, with 8 bases between. The CDR3 spans 14 residues. Building of the TCR beta libraries involved iRepertoire HTBI primers and Arm-PCR of CDR3 regions. TCRdb redid the calling of the multiplex PCR reads with MiXCR, one entry per CDR3 protein. The table lists about 470,000 distinct CDR3 sequences, less than 25% of them singletons.

The rearrangement joins TRBV28 to TRBJ1-5; unclear D gene. The receptor's source is a female donor with Graves disease. The specimen was peripheral blood mononuclear cells (PBMCs), collected when the disease was refractory, from a patient treated with antithyroid drugs. This CDR3 reads CASSFSWGNQPQHF. The CDR3 nucleotides are TGTGCCAGCAGTTTTTCGTGGGGCAATCAGCCCCAGCATTTT.